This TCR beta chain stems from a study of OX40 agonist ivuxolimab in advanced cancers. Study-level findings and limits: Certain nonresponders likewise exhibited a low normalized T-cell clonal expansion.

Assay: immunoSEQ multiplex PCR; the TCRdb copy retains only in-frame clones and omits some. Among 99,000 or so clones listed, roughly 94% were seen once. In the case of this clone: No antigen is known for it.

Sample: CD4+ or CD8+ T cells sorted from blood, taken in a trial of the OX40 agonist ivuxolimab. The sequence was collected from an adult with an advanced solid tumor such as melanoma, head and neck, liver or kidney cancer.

Written as DNA, the CDR3 is TGTGCCAGCAGTGTTTCGGGGGCAGGGAGCTATGGCTACACCTTC. Protein product: CASSVSGAGSYGYTF. The V gene is TRBV2, the J gene TRBJ1-2; TRBD1 might be the D (6 bases). The CDR3 runs 15 residues. V lost 4 bases, J lost 4 bases, and 16 bases lay in between. CDR1 and CDR2 from the germline V gene are SNHLY and FYNNEI.